The rows below give T cell receptor beta chains drawn from one sample of a study of T cell changes during pregnancy in multiple sclerosis. Repertoires were generated with immunoSEQ multiplex PCR, while TCRdb's copy carries only in-frame clones and drops some. Found here are 20,000 to 25,000 clones, 80% to 90% of them singletons; the top ten hold under 1.3%. The sequenced sample was CD4+ T cells from peripheral blood mononuclear cells, obtained in the first trimester of pregnancy. The receptor set was obtained from a female donor in good health, enrolled as a control in a pregnancy study. Each CDR3 is given with its conserved first and last residue. A D gene is named only where the DNA matches it firmly. Not every row has a clone size; where given, it reads once, few, many or a size class.

v_call	d_call	clone_size	j_call	cdr3_aa	cdr3_nt
TRBV5-1	.	few	TRBJ2-5	CASSILQGPQETQYF	TGCGCCAGCAGCATCCTACAGGGTCCCCAAGAGACCCAGTACTTC
TRBV19	TRBD1	.	TRBJ1-2	CASRGDRHNYGYTF	TGTGCCAGTAGGGGGGACAGGCATAACTATGGCTACACCTTC
TRBV14	TRBD2	.	TRBJ2-7	CASSRRTSGNQNEQYF	TGTGCCAGCAGCCGCCGGACTAGCGGGAATCAAAACGAGCAGTACTTC
TRBV10-3	TRBD1	.	TRBJ2-3	CAINRLGTDNGDTQYF	TGTGCCATCAATCGCCTCGGGACAGACAACGGAGATACGCAGTATTTT
TRBV30	.	.	TRBJ2-7	CAWSTGYEQYF	TGTGCCTGGTCGACAGGCTACGAGCAGTACTTC
TRBV5-1	.	.	TRBJ2-7	CASSPLAPSSYEQYF	TGCGCCAGCAGCCCTCTAGCGCCGAGCTCCTACGAGCAGTACTTC
TRBV4-2	TRBD2	.	TRBJ2-3	CASSLNTLAGGPGTDTQYF	TGTGCCAGCAGCCTAAATACTCTAGCGGGAGGGCCTGGCACAGATACGCAGTATTTT
TRBV4-2	.	.	TRBJ2-5	CASSQVTAAGRGETQYF	TGTGCCAGCAGCCAAGTTACGGCCGCGGGTAGGGGGGAGACCCAGTACTTC
TRBV28	.	.	TRBJ2-3	CASSLTGSDTQYF	TGTGCCAGCAGTTTGACGGGGTCGGATACGCAGTATTTT
TRBV15	.	.	TRBJ1-2	CATSRDMGGYGYTF	TGTGCCACCAGCAGAGATATGGGGGGCTATGGCTACACCTTC
TRBV7-8	.	.	TRBJ1-4	CASSSQHRTLGGEKLFF	TGTGCCAGCAGCTCACAACACCGGACGCTAGGAGGGGAAAAACTGTTTTTT
TRBV2	.	.	TRBJ2-5	CASRGQLQETQYF	TGTGCCAGTAGAGGACAGTTACAAGAGACCCAGTACTTC
TRBV5-1	TRBD1	.	TRBJ1-3	CASSWDRSSGNTIYF	TGCGCCAGCAGCTGGGACAGGAGCTCTGGAAACACCATATATTTT
TRBV28	.	.	TRBJ2-5	CASSWPPGETQYF	TGTGCCAGCAGTTGGCCGCCGGGGGAGACCCAGTACTTC
TRBV7-3	.	.	TRBJ1-1	CASSLRGGALRKAFF	TGTGCCAGCAGCTTAAGGGGGGGGGCATTAAGGAAAGCTTTCTTT
TRBV19	TRBD1	.	TRBJ2-7	CARRTGWDPGDIEQYF	TGTGCCAGACGGACAGGGTGGGATCCCGGGGATATCGAGCAGTACTTC
TRBV19	.	.	TRBJ1-2	CASTLGGDSVGYTF	TGTGCCAGTACCCTCGGCGGAGATTCAGTTGGCTACACCTTC
TRBV2	.	.	TRBJ1-2	CASSGGGINYGYTF	TGTGCCAGCAGTGGCGGGGGGATTAACTATGGCTACACCTTC
TRBV7-7	TRBD1	.	TRBJ2-7	CASSLDRGYEQYF	TGTGCTAGCAGCTTAGACAGGGGTTACGAGCAGTACTTC
TRBV14	TRBD1	.	TRBJ2-7	CASSQDRTGRTGIEQYF	TGTGCCAGCAGCCAAGATAGGACAGGGAGAACGGGGATCGAGCAGTACTTC
TRBV7-2	.	.	TRBJ1-3	CASSFGQGRGNTIYF	TGTGCCAGCAGCTTCGGCCAGGGGAGAGGAAACACCATATATTTT
TRBV28	.	.	TRBJ1-2	CASSGDFGYTF	TGTGCCAGCAGTGGGGACTTTGGCTACACCTTC
TRBV16	.	.	TRBJ2-5	CASSQSTPGWETQYF	TGTGCCAGCAGCCAATCAACTCCAGGTTGGGAGACCCAGTACTTC
TRBV27	.	once	TRBJ1-1	CASSRPGQNTEAFF	TGTGCCAGCAGCCGCCCCGGACAGAACACTGAAGCTTTCTTT
TRBV9	TRBD2	.	TRBJ2-3	CASSVSSGRADTQYF	TGTGCCAGCAGCGTTTCCAGCGGGAGGGCCGATACGCAGTATTTT
TRBV6-1	TRBD1	.	TRBJ1-1	CASSDPSTGIEAFF	TGTGCCAGCAGTGACCCTTCGACAGGGATTGAAGCTTTCTTT
TRBV7-9	.	.	TRBJ1-2	CASSLGYRALSGYTF	TGTGCCAGCAGCTTAGGATACAGGGCCCTAAGTGGCTACACCTTC
TRBV9	.	.	TRBJ2-7	CASSVGMTRSYEQYF	TGTGCCAGCAGCGTGGGCATGACTAGGTCCTACGAGCAGTACTTC
TRBV11-2	TRBD2	.	TRBJ2-5	CASTWSSGGTQETQYF	TGTGCCAGCACCTGGAGTAGCGGGGGGACCCAAGAGACCCAGTACTTC